This T cell receptor (beta chain) was identified in a study of cytomegalovirus exposure and HLA in healthy donors. Each donor was nominally healthy when sampled (though unrecorded immune exposures were likely). About this clone: The antigen is undetermined.

Study results and caveats: Later work found most CMV-associated TCR beta chains apparently HLA-restricted. Fewer N-insertions than the roughly 700-donor mean were reportedly shown by an Asian-associated ancestry cluster in a later analysis.

Primers included in the PCR were 60 Vbeta and 13 Jbeta primers. Libraries were prepared by immunoSEQ multiplex PCR; TCRdb keeps only in-frame clonotypes and omits some of them. In the table there are roughly 100,000 clones, over 12% of which are singletons. Trimming at V came to 6 bases and at J to 2 bases, leaving 5 bases not matched to a gene. Looked up from germline, CDR1 is MDHEN and CDR2 is SYDVKM. The CDR3 runs 14 residues. The chain has TRBV28 and TRBJ2-7, with 9 bases identical to TRBD1. The clonotype was recovered from a female donor in good health and CMV-seronegative. The sequencing input was PBMCs. CDR3 sequence: CASSWDRVTYEQYF. CDR3 in DNA: TGTGCCAGCAGCTGGGACAGGGTAACCTACGAGCAGTACTTC.